A selection of T cell receptor beta chains follows, all from one sample in a study of cytomegalovirus exposure and HLA in healthy donors. Assay used: immunoSEQ multiplex PCR; TCRdb lists only in-frame clones, some missing. The sample carries some 120,000 clones, just under 75% recorded once. The sample consisted of PBMCs. Receptors originate from a man in his forties or fifties in good health and CMV-seropositive. CDR3s leave out the opening cysteine and the closing phenylalanine or tryptophan. A D gene is named only where the DNA matches it firmly.

>TRBV7-8|TRBD1|13|TRBJ2-2
ASSPGQGNTGELF
>TRBV28|TRBD1|11|TRBJ1-1
ASRRQGGTEAF
>TRBV14|-|11|TRBJ2-7
ASSQATFGEQY
>TRBV19|-|11|TRBJ1-2
ASRRQVNYGYT
>TRBV28|-|14|TRBJ1-1
ASSPVGGSWNTEAF
>TRBV19|TRBD2|15|TRBJ2-3
ASTIGGGLAVTDTQY
>TRBV5-4|-|11|TRBJ1-1
ASSATGKAEAF
>TRBV28|TRBD1|14|TRBJ2-1
ASGTVLGGSYNEQF
>TRBV2|TRBD1|14|TRBJ1-3
ASSQDRVERGNTIY
>TRBV7-2|TRBD1|15|TRBJ2-3
ASSLRPGTGSPDTQY
>TRBV14|-|14|TRBJ1-3
ASSPGTHASGNTIY
>TRBV5-1|-|14|TRBJ1-3
ASSLEPRGSGNTIY
>TRBV6-4|-|11|TRBJ2-1
ASSDRRRDEQF
>TRBV5-6|-|14|TRBJ2-7
ASSLNGQRSSYEQY
>TRBV11-3|TRBD1|11|TRBJ1-1
ASSLVTGSEAF
>TRBV6-4|TRBD1|13|TRBJ1-2
ASSARDRSPYGYT
>TRBV28|TRBD2|16|TRBJ2-3
ASRAPWGRARHTDTQY
>TRBV29-1|-|10|TRBJ2-7
SVERDGYEQY
>TRBV5-6|TRBD1|13|TRBJ2-7
ASSRDPTGVGEQY
>TRBV5-1|-|11|TRBJ2-7
ASSLDGSYEQY
>TRBV19|TRBD2|15|TRBJ2-1
ASSIRDGGAFYNEQF
>TRBV6-1|TRBD2|12|TRBJ2-1
ATPGGSSYNEQF